The 30 T cell receptor beta chains presented below share a single source sample, sequenced in a study of cytomegalovirus exposure and HLA in healthy donors. 60 Vbeta and 13 Jbeta primers were used in PCR. The repertoire was sequenced with immunoSEQ multiplex PCR; TCRdb's copy has only in-frame clones and lacks some. The profile shows 70,000 to 100,000 clones, less than 80% of them singletons. Sequencing used PBMCs. The receptor source for this set is a woman in her 50s in good health and CMV-seropositive.

The rearrangement joins TRBV7-6 to TRBJ2-2, with D maybe TRBD2 (5 bases). Trimming shortened V by 6 bases and J by 5 bases, and 10 bases separated the two germline ends. Germline V gives CDR1 SGHVS, CDR2 FNYEAQ. CDR3 length: 13 amino acids. This chain's CDR3 is CASRRTSTGELFF. The CDR3 DNA is TGTGCCAGCAGACGCACTAGTACCGGGGAGCTGTTTTTT.

The chain joins TRBV6-6 to TRBJ2-7; perhaps TRBD2 as D (7 bases). Looked up from germline, CDR1 is MNHNY and CDR2 is SVGAGI (reference sequence). This CDR3 has 12 amino acids. Trimming pared 8 bases from V and 5 bases from J, leaving 13 bases between. For the CDR3, the DNA is TGTGCCAGCGGGGGGGGCGCGGACGAGCAGTACGTC. Residues: CASGGGADEQYV.

The rearrangement joins TRBV28 to TRBJ1-2; no definite D call. From germline, CDR1 is MDHEN and CDR2 SYDVKM. There are 17 residues in the CDR3. The V gene lost 4 bases and the J gene lost 1 base, with 19 bases spanning the gap. The CDR3 nucleotides are TGTGCCAGCAGTTCTATCCACAGAGGGATAAATAACTATGGCTACACCTTC. Its translation is CASSSIHRGINNYGYTF.

The V gene is TRBV4-2, the J gene TRBJ2-5; possibly TRBD2 for D (5 bases). Germline values: CDR1 LGHNA, CDR2 YNFKEQ. The CDR3 spans 14 residues. Trimming took off 1 base at V and 5 bases at J, with 11 bases between the two ends. The CDR3 loop reads CASSQVRGTETQYF. The CDR3 DNA reads TGTGCCAGCAGCCAAGTCCGGGGAACGGAGACCCAGTACTTC.

The rearrangement links TRBV28 to TRBJ2-1, with 7 bases identical to TRBD2. Germline V gene lookup returns CDR1 MDHEN and CDR2 SYDVKM. The CDR3 has 15 amino acids. V lost 7 bases to trimming and J lost 4 bases; unmatched junction nucleotides: 10. This chain's CDR3 is CASTTKRGEYNEQFF. For the CDR3, the DNA is TGTGCCAGCACCACAAAGCGGGGTGAATACAATGAGCAGTTCTTC.

V is TRBV4-1 and J is TRBJ1-3, with TRBD1 as a possible D gene (6 bases). Trimming took 0 bases from V and 0 from J, leaving 15 bases between them. Per the germline V gene, CDR1 is MGHRA and CDR2 is YSYEKL. CDR3 length: 18 amino acids. The CDR3 DNA follows: TGCGCCAGCAGCCAAGATCTCGGGGGGGGCCTCTCTGGAAACACCATATATTTT. As protein: CASSQDLGGGLSGNTIYF.

This clone was detected a few times. The V and J genes are TRBV10-1 and TRBJ2-7; 9 nucleotides line up with TRBD2. The germline CDR1 and CDR2 sequences are WNHNN and SYGVQD (reference sequence). The CDR3 loop spans 16 amino acids. Trimming cost V 6 bases and J 4 bases; bases outside gene matches: 13. The CDR3 spells CASRRIRGGELYEQYV. The CDR3 DNA reads TGCGCCAGCAGACGTATTCGCGGGGGGGAACTATACGAGCAGTACGTC.

The CDR3 DNA is TGTGCCAGCAGCCTGTTGGACAGAGCTAACTATGGCTACACCTTC. Encoded protein: CASSLLDRANYGYTF. The J gene is TRBJ1-2, the V gene TRBV7-6; D is perhaps TRBD1 (6 bases). The CDR3 covers 15 residues. Germline CDR1 SGHVS, CDR2 FNYEAQ. V was clipped by 5 bases and J by 0 bases, with 13 bases between them.

The chain has TRBV11-2 and TRBJ2-2; 8 bases align to TRBD1. V gave up 4 bases and J gave up 5 bases; unmatched junction bases: 6. Germline CDR1 reads SGHAT; CDR2 reads FQNNGV. This CDR3 spans 15 amino acids. This chain's CDR3 is CASSSRTGWTGELFF. CDR3 nucleotide sequence: TGTGCCAGCAGCTCCCGGACAGGGTGGACCGGGGAGCTGTTTTTT.

This clone was counted between two and nine times. The chain couples TRBV7-9 to TRBJ1-2; D ambiguous. Looked up from germline, CDR1 is SEHNR and CDR2 is FQNEAQ (reference sequence). Trimming took off 5 bases at V and 8 bases at J, with 15 bases between the two ends. The CDR3 extends over 13 amino acids. CDR3 amino acids: CASSAPGGLGYTF. DNA for the CDR3: TGTGCCAGCAGCGCCCCGGGAGGGTTGGGCTACACCTTC.

This clone showed up just a few times. V gene TRBV5-5 combines with J gene TRBJ2-3, with 7 bases that match TRBD2. V gave up 3 bases and J gave up 3 bases; unmatched junction bases: 10. Germline V gene data show CDR1 as SGHKS and CDR2 as YYEKEE (reference sequence). The CDR3 length is 16 residues. The CDR3 spells CASSSFLSGSTDTQYF. In DNA form, the CDR3 reads TGTGCCAGCAGCTCCTTTCTTAGCGGGTCTACAGATACGCAGTATTTT.

The J gene is TRBJ2-3, the V gene TRBV4-1; D may be TRBD2 (5 bases). Germline CDR1 reads MGHRA; CDR2 reads YSYEKL. The V end was cut by 4 bases, the J end by 0 bases, with 14 bases between. The CDR3 consists of 16 residues. The CDR3 loop is CASSRGLSDSTDTQYF. DNA of the CDR3: TGCGCCAGCAGCCGAGGACTCTCAGATAGCACAGATACGCAGTATTTT.

V gene TRBV2 combines with J gene TRBJ2-3; 15 nucleotides line up with TRBD2. The junction had 8 bases not matched to a gene; V was cut back by 8 bases and J by 2 bases. The length of the CDR3 is 17 residues. The germline CDR1 and CDR2 sequences are SNHLY and FYNNEI. For the CDR3, the DNA is TGTGCCAGCCCGGGACTAGCGGGGGGTTACTACACAGATACGCAGTATTTT. It is translated as CASPGLAGGYYTDTQYF.

Worth noting for this clone: The junction and the germline gene differ at one end; a read error may be behind it. This rearrangement joins TRBV28 to TRBJ1-2, with 11 nucleotides matching TRBD1. The CDR3 spans 15 residues. From germline, CDR1 is MDHEN and CDR2 SYDVKM. As DNA, the CDR3 is TGTGCTAGCAGCGGGACAGGGGGTGGGGTGGGGGGCTACACCTTC. It is translated as CASSGTGGGVGGYTF.

This chain connects TRBV7-9 to TRBJ1-2; weak D call: TRBD1 (5 bases). The germline CDR1 and CDR2 sequences are SEHNR and FQNEAQ (reference sequence). The CDR3 is 14 amino acids. V gave up 6 bases and J gave up 4 bases, with 15 bases separating them. CDR3 DNA: TGTGCCAGCAGATTCCAGGACAACCCCTATGGCTACACCTTC. Translation: CASRFQDNPYGYTF.

CDR3 nucleotide sequence: TGTGCCAGCAGCGTAGTACAGGGGGGAATGGACAATGAGCAGTTCTTC. Translating it yields CASSVVQGGMDNEQFF. The chain combines TRBV9 with TRBJ2-1, with 8 bases lining up with TRBD1. There are 16 residues in the CDR3. V lost 0 bases to trimming and J lost 5 bases; unmatched junction nucleotides: 7. The germline V gene encodes CDR1 SGDLS and CDR2 YYNGEE.

The chain employs TRBV19 and TRBJ2-1; a weak D match, TRBD2 (5 bases). Germline assignment: CDR1 LNHDA and CDR2 SQIVND (reference sequence). This CDR3 contains 12 residues. Trimming removed 9 bases from V and 6 bases from J, with 12 bases in between. CDR3 nucleotides: TGTGCCAGCGGGGTAGGGAGCAATGAGCAGTTCTTC. Translated: CASGVGSNEQFF.

The chain has TRBV19 and TRBJ1-1, with 7 bases matching TRBD1. The CDR3 sequence is 15 residues long. Germline values: CDR1 LNHDA, CDR2 SQIVND (reference sequence). J gave up 0 bases and V 4 bases, and 5 bases lay outside the gene matches. The CDR3: CASSRQGRMNTEAFF. The DNA for the CDR3 is TGTGCCAGTAGTAGACAGGGAAGGATGAACACTGAAGCTTTCTTT.

The chain links TRBV4-1 to TRBJ1-4; TRBD1 matches 7 bases. This CDR3 is built from 16 residues. Germline loops: CDR1 MGHRA, CDR2 YSYEKL. Trimming took 2 bases from V and 8 from J; bases not matched to a gene: 11. The CDR3 spells CASSQSPGTAPEKLFF. DNA for the CDR3: TGCGCCAGCAGCCAATCCCCCGGGACAGCCCCCGAAAAACTGTTTTTT.

This clone was counted a few times. The chain carries TRBV5-8 and TRBJ1-1; 8 nucleotides agree with TRBD1. Unmatched junction bases numbered 8, after V lost 2 bases and J lost 5 bases. The CDR3 contains 15 residues. Germline CDR1 reads SGHTS; CDR2 reads YDEGEE. This chain's CDR3 is CASSFNPGQETEAFF. In nucleotides, the CDR3 is TGTGCCAGCAGCTTTAATCCGGGACAGGAAACTGAAGCTTTCTTT.

The sample holds a few counts of this clone. V gene TRBV29-1 combines with J gene TRBJ1-1, with a possible D match to TRBD1 (6 bases). V lost 4 bases to trimming and J lost 3 bases, with 9 bases between them. The CDR3 extends over 12 amino acids. Germline values: CDR1 SQVTM, CDR2 ANQGSEA. The CDR3 DNA is TGCAGCGTTGCCTCAGGGGACACTGAAGCTTTCTTT. It yields the protein CSVASGDTEAFF.

CDR3 protein: CASSDRDRGNTIYF. The CDR3 DNA reads as TGTGCCAGCAGCGACCGGGACAGGGGAAACACCATATATTTT. The chain combines TRBV9 with TRBJ1-3; 8 bases match TRBD1. Trimming took 3 bases from V and 4 from J; bases not matched to a gene: 3. Germline values: CDR1 SGDLS, CDR2 YYNGEE. The CDR3 is 14 amino acids.

This clone was found a few times. The J gene is TRBJ2-3, the V gene TRBV7-3; D possibly corresponds to TRBD1 (5 bases). Per the germline V gene, CDR1 is SGHTA and CDR2 is FQGTGA. The V end was cut by 5 bases, the J end by 5 bases, with 14 bases between. The CDR3 runs 14 residues. The CDR3: CASSHHDRGDTQYF. The CDR3, as DNA: TGTGCCAGCAGCCACCATGATAGGGGAGATACGCAGTATTTT.

V and J are TRBV10-1 and TRBJ1-6; unclear D gene. The CDR3 is made up of 13 amino acids. V shed 10 bases and J shed 9 bases, with 16 bases lying between them. Germline CDR1 is WNHNN and CDR2 is SYGVQD (reference sequence). As DNA, the CDR3 is TGCGCCACCCAACTTGAGCGGGGTTCACCCCTCCACTTT. It specifies CATQLERGSPLHF.

V gene TRBV9 combines with J gene TRBJ1-1; 8 bases line up with TRBD1. After removal of 0 bases from V and 2 bases from J, the junction contained 3 bases not matched to a gene. The germline V gene encodes CDR1 SGDLS and CDR2 YYNGEE. The CDR3 length is 15 residues. The CDR3 region has the DNA TGTGCCAGCAGCGTAGAACAGGGGGTTAACACTGAAGCTTTCTTT. Translating it yields CASSVEQGVNTEAFF.

This rearrangement joins TRBV9 to TRBJ1-1; 7 nucleotides align to TRBD1. CDR1 and CDR2 from the germline V gene are SGDLS and YYNGEE. Trimming at V came to 0 bases and at J to 3 bases, leaving 5 bases not matched to a gene. The CDR3 has 15 residues. This CDR3 reads CASSVGPGGYTEAFF. The CDR3 DNA reads TGTGCCAGCAGCGTAGGCCCAGGGGGATACACTGAAGCTTTCTTT.

This clone was observed a single time. The chain combines TRBV4-1 with TRBJ1-5; the D gene is possibly TRBD1 (6 bases). With 4 bases removed from V and 7 bases from J, the gap between germline ends came to 11 bases. Germline V gives CDR1 MGHRA, CDR2 YSYEKL. The CDR3 contains 13 residues. Here the CDR3 DNA reads TGCGCCAGCAGCCGTCCAGGGGTCCAGCCCCAGCATTTT. It yields the protein CASSRPGVQPQHF.

The chain uses TRBV27 and TRBJ1-2; D uncertain. The CDR3 has 16 amino acids. Trimming removed 10 bases from V and 2 bases from J, with 23 bases in between. Germline V gene data show CDR1 as MNHEY and CDR2 as SMNVEV (reference sequence). CDR3 nucleotide sequence: TGTGCCACCAATATTGTTAGCCCCCCCGAGAACTATGGCTACACCTTC. Translation gives CATNIVSPPENYGYTF.

This chain connects TRBV28 to TRBJ2-7; 9 nucleotides agree with TRBD1. The CDR3 runs 16 residues. Germline V gene lookup returns CDR1 MDHEN and CDR2 SYDVKM. V lost 6 bases and J lost 2; bases outside the gene matches: 11. In DNA form, the CDR3 reads TGTGCCAGCAGATCTAGACCCGGGACAGGGACCTACGAGCAGTACGTC. It codes for CASRSRPGTGTYEQYV.

This chain links TRBV19 with TRBJ2-1; 11 positions match TRBD2. V shed 5 bases and J 5 bases; nucleotides not matched to a gene: 8. The germline V gene has CDR1 LNHDA and CDR2 SQIVND (reference sequence). The CDR3 extends over 16 amino acids. In DNA, the CDR3 is TGTGCCAGTAGTGTTCCATCTAGCGGGGGGCACAATGAGCAGTTCTTC. Residues: CASSVPSSGGHNEQFF.